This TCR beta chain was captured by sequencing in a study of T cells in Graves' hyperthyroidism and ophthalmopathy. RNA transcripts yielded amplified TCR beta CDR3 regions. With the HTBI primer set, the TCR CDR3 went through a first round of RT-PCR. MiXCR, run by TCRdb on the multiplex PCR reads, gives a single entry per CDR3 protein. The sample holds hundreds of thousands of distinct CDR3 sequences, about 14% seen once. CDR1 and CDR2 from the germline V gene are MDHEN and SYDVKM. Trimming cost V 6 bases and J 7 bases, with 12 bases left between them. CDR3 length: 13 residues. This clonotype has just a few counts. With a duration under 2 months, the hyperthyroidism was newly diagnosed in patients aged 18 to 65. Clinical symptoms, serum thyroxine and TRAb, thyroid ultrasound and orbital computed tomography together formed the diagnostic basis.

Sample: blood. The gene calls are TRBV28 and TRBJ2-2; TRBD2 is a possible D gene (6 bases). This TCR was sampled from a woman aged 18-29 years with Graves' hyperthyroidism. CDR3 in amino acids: CASSLGTHGELFF. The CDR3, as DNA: TGTGCCAGCAGCCTAGGGACTCACGGGGAGCTGTTTTTT.